The 13 T cell receptor beta chains below come from one sample, sequenced in a study of human T cells and chemical hapten exposure. TCRdb passed the RACE reads through MiXCR, listing each CDR3 protein once. The sample comprises about 340,000 distinct CDR3 sequences, around 7% of which are singletons, and roughly 7.9% rests with the top ten. Time point defined: patch test 1, 2 weeks after DPC sensitization. Treatment in this sample: therapeutic diphenylcyclopropenone sensitization with weekly scalp DPC. The starting material was whole blood, obtained in connection with sensitization to the hapten diphenylcyclopropenone (DPC). Receptor source: a woman under 30 with alopecia areata. Some clones in this sample may be carry-over from other donors' samples.

The gene calls are TRBV6-2 or TRBV6-3 and TRBJ1-1, with 8 bases fitting TRBD1. Germline trimming cut 11 bases from V and 1 base from J; bases unmatched to any gene: 12. Germline V CDR1 and CDR2: MNHEY, SVGEGT. This CDR3 comprises 15 residues. CDR3 coding DNA: TGTGCCGGATTACGCCAGGGGGCTCCGAACACTGAAGCTTTCTTT. Its translation: CAGLRQGAPNTEAFF.

In its sample, this clonotype was seen a few times. The J gene is TRBJ1-3, the V gene TRBV29-1; no reliable D call. In germline, CDR1 is SQVTM, CDR2 ANQGSEA. V was pared by 1 base and J by 0 bases, with 7 bases between. The CDR3 has 14 amino acids. CDR3 DNA sequence: TGCAGCGTTGAAGCCGGGCTCTCTGGAAACACCATATATTTT. This encodes CSVEAGLSGNTIYF.

In this sample, this clonotype turned up many times. The gene calls are TRBV7-9 and TRBJ1-1; no clear D. CDR1 and CDR2 (germline): SEHNR, FQNEAQ (reference sequence). V lost 6 bases and J 2 bases, leaving 13 bases between the germline ends. This CDR3 has 14 amino acids. CDR3 in DNA: TGTGCCAGCAGTGTTGGCCCGATCAACACTGAAGCTTTCTTT. As protein: CASSVGPINTEAFF.

Note on this clonotype: This may come from a read error, since a much larger clone is one base off. The chain combines TRBV3-1 with TRBJ2-1; D unresolved. This CDR3 is built from 12 residues. Per the germline V gene, CDR1 is LGHDT and CDR2 is YNNKEL (reference sequence). Deletions cut 1 base from V and 5 bases from J, with 3 bases between. CDR3 bases: TGTGCCAGCAGCCAAGTTCACAATGAGCAGTTCTTC. This translates into CASSQVHNEQFF.

In its sample, this clonotype was seen many times. This chain connects TRBV10-3 to TRBJ1-4; D call uncertain. The germline V and J ends were trimmed by 3 bases and 8 bases, with 13 bases remaining between them. The germline gives CDR1 ENHRY, CDR2 SYGVKD. This CDR3 spans 14 amino acids. The CDR3: CAISDDQVREKLFF. CDR3 bases: TGTGCCATCAGTGACGACCAGGTGCGCGAAAAACTGTTTTTT.

This clonotype was observed a few times. The chain carries TRBV6-2 or TRBV6-3 and TRBJ2-3, with 11 bases that match TRBD2. The length of the CDR3 is 17 residues. V lost 5 bases, J lost 0 bases, and 7 bases stayed unmatched. Germline V lookup: CDR1 MNHEY, CDR2 SVGEGT. The CDR3 coding sequence is TGTGCCAGCAGTCTGACTAGCGGGACACTAAGCACAGATACGCAGTATTTT. Translating it yields CASSLTSGTLSTDTQYF.

The V and J genes are TRBV5-1 and TRBJ2-6; D is uncertain. CDR1 is SGHRS, CDR2 YFSETQ, per germline. The germline V and J ends were trimmed by 4 bases and 3 bases, with 11 bases remaining between them. The CDR3 covers 15 residues. CDR3 coding DNA: TGCGCCAGCAGCCCGGTGGTCGGTGGGGCCAACGTCCTGACTTTC. It yields the protein CASSPVVGGANVLTF.

This clonotype came up many times. J is TRBJ1-1 and V is TRBV4-1; no clear D gene. CDR1 and CDR2 (germline): MGHRA, YSYEKL. This CDR3 is 18 amino acids long. The ends were cut back, 0 bases at V and 1 base at J, with 18 bases in the middle. The CDR3 spells CASSQEIAGVAGNTEAFF. The CDR3 nucleotides are TGCGCCAGCAGCCAAGAAATTGCCGGCGTTGCGGGGAACACTGAAGCTTTCTTT.

This clonotype came up a few times. The V and J genes are TRBV2 and TRBJ1-1; TRBD1 is a possible D gene (5 bases). This CDR3 has 15 residues. Germline V lookup: CDR1 SNHLY, CDR2 FYNNEI. Trimming stripped 5 bases from V and 0 bases from J, with 13 bases between. The CDR3 DNA follows: TGTGCCAGCAGTCCATACGGGGGATTGAACACTGAAGCTTTCTTT. It specifies CASSPYGGLNTEAFF.

This clonotype was observed at least ten times. The chain carries TRBV18 and TRBJ2-3, with 8 positions matching TRBD2. The CDR3 loop spans 16 amino acids. Germline loops: CDR1 KGHSH, CDR2 LQKENI. After removal of 3 bases from V and 6 bases from J, the junction contained 11 bases not matched to a gene. In nucleotides, the CDR3 is TGTGCCAGCTCACCGTTTAGCGGGGCCACCGCGGATACGCAGTATTTT. Residues: CASSPFSGATADTQYF.

The table lists this clonotype with a few counts. The chain uses TRBV7-2 and TRBJ2-2; 14 bases line up with TRBD2. This CDR3 region has 16 residues. Germline trimming cut 5 bases from V and 4 bases from J; bases unmatched to any gene: 3. Germline V gives CDR1 SGHTA, CDR2 FQGNSA. CDR3 sequence (DNA): TGTGCCAGCAGCGTGGGACTAGCGGGGGCCACCGGGGAGCTGTTTTTT. It yields the protein CASSVGLAGATGELFF.

This clonotype was observed at least ten times. This sequence joins TRBV28 and TRBJ2-7, with D unresolved. Germline V gives CDR1 MDHEN, CDR2 SYDVKM. V lost 2 bases and J lost 4, with 9 bases in between. The CDR3 is made up of 13 amino acids. The CDR3 nucleotides are TGTGCCAGCAGTTTAGCCGATCGATACGAGCAGTACTTC. Its protein is CASSLADRYEQYF.

This clonotype appeared a few times. The V and J genes are TRBV7-2 and TRBJ1-6; D remains unclear. Germline assignment: CDR1 SGHTA and CDR2 FQGNSA. V was shortened by 1 base and J by 7 bases, with 11 bases between the two germline ends. This CDR3 has 15 residues. The CDR3 sequence is CASSLVVKGNSPLHF. CDR3 nucleotide sequence: TGTGCCAGCAGCTTAGTTGTAAAGGGCAATTCACCCCTCCACTTT.